Below are 5 T cell receptor beta chains sequenced from a single sample in a study of OX40 agonist ivuxolimab in advanced cancers. TCRdb's copy holds only in-frame clones and misses some; the assay was immunoSEQ multiplex PCR. Of approximately 82,000 clones in the sample, over 65% were seen once. The sample consisted of CD4+ or CD8+ T cells sorted from blood, taken in a trial of the OX40 agonist ivuxolimab. The receptors were sampled from an adult with an advanced solid tumor such as melanoma, head and neck, liver or kidney cancer.

The rearrangement links TRBV11-2 to TRBJ1-5; D is unresolved. The V end was cut by 2 bases, the J end by 7 bases, with 9 bases between. This CDR3 contains 13 residues. Germline assignment: CDR1 SGHAT and CDR2 FQNNGV. The DNA for the CDR3 is TGTGCCAGCAGCTTAAATTCGTGGCAGCCCCAGCATTTT. As protein: CASSLNSWQPQHF. Combining the CDR3 with reference TRBV11-2 and TRBJ1-5 gives the whole variable domain EAGVAQSPRYKIIEKRQSVAFWCNPISGHATLYWYQQILGQGPKLLIQFQNNGVVDDSQLPKDRFSAERLKGVDSTLKIQPAKLEDSAVYLCASSLNSWQPQHFGDGTRLSIL.

This clone has just one count. The V gene is TRBV5-1, the J gene TRBJ2-3; 13 nucleotides align to TRBD2. CDR1 is SGHRS and CDR2 is YFSETQ in the germline V gene. V lost 4 bases to trimming and J lost 0 bases; unmatched junction nucleotides: 2. This CDR3 comprises 16 residues. The CDR3 sequence: CASSLLAGGSTDTQYF. In DNA form, the CDR3 reads TGCGCCAGCAGCCTACTAGCGGGGGGGAGCACAGATACGCAGTATTTT. The full variable domain, rest sourced from reference TRBV5-1 and TRBJ2-3, is KAGVTQTPRYLIKTRGQQVTLSCSPISGHRSVSWYQQTPGQGLQFLFEYFSETQRNKGNFPGRFSGRQFSNSRSEMNVSTLELGDSALYLCASSLLAGGSTDTQYFGPGTRLTVL.

This clone has just a few counts. This chain joins TRBV7-2 and TRBJ1-1, with D perhaps TRBD1 (6 bases). The CDR3 runs 16 residues. The germline gives CDR1 SGHTA, CDR2 FQGNSA. Trimming cost V 5 bases and J 5 bases, with 21 bases left between them. CDR3 DNA: TGTGCCAGCAGCCCCCAGCAGGGGTCGGCGAAGACTGAAGCTTTCTTT. Translating gives CASSPQQGSAKTEAFF.

The chain is built from TRBV25-1 and TRBJ1-5, with 7 bases fitting TRBD1. This CDR3 contains 14 residues. V trimming: 7 bases; J trimming: 3 bases; junction bases outside the gene matches: 6. Germline CDR1 MGHDK, CDR2 SYGVNS. This chain's CDR3 is CASTDRVTNQPQHF. CDR3 nucleotides: TGTGCCAGCACCGACAGGGTGACCAATCAGCCCCAGCATTTT. Based on the CDR3 plus reference TRBV25-1 and TRBJ1-5, the full variable domain is EADIYQTPRYLVIGTGKKITLECSQTMGHDKMYWYQQDPGMELHLIHYSYGVNSTEKGDLSSESTVSRIRTEHFPLTLESARPSHTSQYLCASTDRVTNQPQHFGDGTRLSIL.

The chain carries TRBV1 and TRBJ1-5; the D call in the table, TRBD1, was not verified against the DNA. TRBV1 is tagged as a pseudogene. CDR3 length: 22 residues. CDR3 residues: CTSSRHSYGTGQGAVGNQPQHF. As DNA, the CDR3 is TGCACCAGCAGCCGACACTCGTACGGGACAGGGCAGGGTGCGGTAGGCAATCAGCCCCAGCATTTT.